The rows below give T cell receptor beta chains drawn from one sample of a study of shared clonotypes between healthy human individuals. Assay: immunoSEQ multiplex PCR; the TCRdb copy retains only in-frame clones and omits some. Altogether fewer than 600,000 clones are present, roughly three quarters being singletons, with the ten largest covering about 13%. Sequenced: PBMCs. All receptors come from a woman aged 40 to 50 in good health. Some clones in this sample may be carry-over from other donors' samples. The CDR3 runs from the conserved cysteine through the conserved F or W. A clone size is listed for some rows: how often the clone was seen (once, few, many), or a class if it is expanded.

NA TRBV7-6 CASSPQDSYRGLGEQYF
NA TRBV6-6 CASSYPGARSYEQYF
NA TRBV10-3 CAISDAGEWYGYTF
NA TRBV5-1 CASSKDTGDTGQFF
NA TRBV5-1 CASSLAEGLGGGEQFF
few TRBV19 CASSIGDSETQYF
NA TRBV5-1 CASSPMGQPNYGYTF
many TRBV15 CATRNTYDTDTQYF
NA TRBV27 CASSLGAAGVGYEQYF
NA TRBV7-6 CASSLGHATDTQYF
NA TRBV6-1 CASSTGQGADTQYF
NA TRBV5-1 CASSLVGGHTDTQYF
NA TRBV7-2 CASSLAGTGSGYEQYF
few TRBV28 CASRSGNTEAFF
NA TRBV19 CASSPTAGGVGYTF
few TRBV30 CAWSVRSQARDGYTF
NA TRBV27 CASRGTVTGELFF
medium-sized TRBV2 CASKGLAVTDSYEQYF
once TRBV5-1 CASRGTGRGETQYF
once TRBV5-1 CASSLLGGNQPQHF
NA TRBV5-6 CASSLGGNKDTQYF
NA TRBV5-4 CASSFRDNEQFF
NA TRBV9 CASSAEGGWGNQPQHF
many TRBV9 CASSVGGQSYEQYF
NA TRBV21-1 CASSKTTPSGGWAEGYTF
few TRBV25-1 CASRTGPGEKLFF
NA TRBV25-1 CASSYSTPDTQYF
NA TRBV5-1 CASSLGQGFSYEQYF
NA TRBV5-1 CASSTGLVGNEQFF
few TRBV6-6 CASSSTTDQPQHF
once TRBV11-2 CASSLGRSGSLLGKPFF
NA TRBV7-3 CASSFGREETQYF
NA TRBV6-6 CASSYLGTASGYGYTF